This T cell receptor (beta chain) was obtained from a study of neurological immune-mediated disorders. Sorted libraries came from around 1 million CD4+ or CD8+ T cells. The V gene lost 10 bases and the J gene lost 2 bases, with 18 bases spanning the gap. Germline values: CDR1 MGHRA, CDR2 YSYEKL. This CDR3 contains 14 residues. This clonotype was counted at least ten times. The cDNA was synthesized by means of template-switch 5'RACE, which was carried out with 10-nucleotide random UMIs. TCRdb passed the 5' RACE reads through MiXCR, listing each CDR3 protein once. Here the sample spans 55,000 or so distinct CDR3 sequences, 4% being singletons.

The chain is built from TRBV4-1 and TRBJ2-7, with D possibly matching TRBD2 (5 bases). Input material: CD4+ T cells from blood. This TCR was sampled from a woman between 40 and 50 years old with multiple sclerosis. The CDR3 sequence is CATISGILPYEQYF. CDR3 DNA sequence: TGCGCCACCATTTCCGGGATCCTCCCCTACGAGCAGTACTTC.